This is a list of T cell receptor beta chains from one sample in a study of tumor-infiltrating lymphocytes in oesophageal squamous cell carcinoma. TCRdb processed the PCR reads anew with MiXCR; each CDR3 protein has one entry. Of roughly 13,000 distinct CDR3 sequences listed, around half are singletons. The source material was blood. These TCRs come from a male donor with esophageal squamous cell carcinoma. Both conserved end residues are part of each CDR3. The D gene is left open where the match is weak. The size of a clone is reported for some rows only, either as once, few or many, or as a class for expanded clones.

V gene	D gene	clone size	J gene	CDR3 protein	CDR3 DNA
TRBV7-3	TRBD2	few	TRBJ2-1	CASSPAGGGINEQFF	TGTGCCAGCAGCCCAGCGGGAGGAGGGATTAATGAGCAGTTCTTC
TRBV7-3	TRBD2	.	TRBJ2-1	CASSLGSSGGHNEQFF	TGTGCCAGCAGCTTAGGATCTAGCGGGGGACACAATGAGCAGTTCTTC
TRBV11-2	.	many	TRBJ2-2	CASSLSGRMSTGELFF	TGTGCCAGCAGCTTATCAGGGAGGATGAGCACCGGGGAGCTGTTTTTT
TRBV6-1	.	medium-sized	TRBJ2-7	CASSETTSYEQYF	TGTGCCAGCAGTGAAACCACATCATACGAGCAGTACTTC
TRBV6-6	TRBD1	.	TRBJ2-5	CASKIRDRAYF	TGTGCCAGCAAAATCCGGGACAGGGCATACTTC
TRBV5-4	TRBD2	many	TRBJ2-7	CASSSGLAAYEQYF	TGTGCCAGCAGCTCTGGACTAGCTGCCTACGAGCAGTACTTC
TRBV28	.	many	TRBJ2-1	CASSQGGDKNSPLHF	TGTGCCAGCAGCCAAGGCGGGGACAAGAATTCACCCCTCCACTTC
TRBV7-2	TRBD2	.	TRBJ2-7	CASSLYSGGGEQYF	TGTGCCAGCAGCTTATATAGCGGGGGGGGCGAGCAGTACTTC
TRBV7-7	.	few	TRBJ2-5	CASSQTPRETQYF	TGTGCTAGCAGCCAAACCCCGAGAGAGACCCAGTACTTC
TRBV7-8	.	.	TRBJ1-1	CASSPGPNTEAFF	TGTGCCAGCAGCCCGGGCCCCAACACTGAAGCTTTCTTT
TRBV4-1	.	.	TRBJ1-5	CASSQVGPGLNQPQHF	TGCGCCAGCAGCCAAGTAGGCCCAGGGTTAAATCAGCCCCAGCATTTT
TRBV6-1	TRBD1	few	TRBJ2-7	CASSPGPDRAKQYF	TGTGCCAGCAGCCCGGGCCCCGACAGGGCCAAGCAGTACTTC
TRBV18	TRBD2	.	TRBJ2-3	CASSPATSGRDTQYF	TGTGCCAGCTCACCCGCGACTAGCGGGAGGGATACGCAGTATTTT
TRBV11-3	TRBD2	.	TRBJ2-5	CASSLGLAGNQETQYF	TGTGCCAGCAGCTTAGGTCTAGCGGGCAACCAAGAGACCCAGTACTTC
TRBV6-1	.	medium-sized	TRBJ2-1	CASSELLDWGLKFF	TGTGCCAGCAGTGAACTACTAGATTGGGGGTTGAAGTTCTTC
TRBV7-6	.	.	TRBJ2-5	CASSLMLQETQYF	TGTGCCAGCAGCTTAATGCTGCAAGAGACCCAGTACTTC
TRBV5-1	.	many	TRBJ1-2	CASGVNYGYTF	TGCGCCAGCGGGGTTAACTATGGCTACACCTTC